These T cell receptor beta chains were read from a single sample in a study of patients and donors after allogeneic stem cell transplantation. Using its own MiXCR run on the RT-PCR reads, TCRdb lists one record per CDR3 protein. The sample has about 960,000 distinct CDR3 sequences, about a sixth seen once; the top ten hold 5.5% to 6.5%. The sequenced sample was blood, either unsorted or a sorted T cell fraction (not recorded which). These receptors were taken from a human donor who was either an allogeneic HSCT recipient or a stem cell or donor lymphocyte infusion donor (not recorded which). It is not recorded whose cells these are; they may come from a transplant donor. Each CDR3 is given with its conserved first and last residue. A D gene is named only where the DNA matches it firmly. Expanded clones are given a class, and other clones once, few, many or no size at all.

-,-,TRBV5-1,TRBJ2-1,TGCGCCAGCAGCTTGTTGGGGGCAACCTACAATGAGCAGTTCTTC,CASSLLGATYNEQFF
-,-,TRBV5-5,TRBJ1-2,TGTGCCAGCAGCTTGGCAAACCTGGGGGCCGTCTATGGCTACACCTTC,CASSLANLGAVYGYTF
-,TRBD1,TRBV15,TRBJ1-5,TGTGCCACCAGCCGAAGACAGGGGAGCAATCAGCCCCAGCATTTT,CATSRRQGSNQPQHF
-,-,TRBV11-2,TRBJ2-1,TGTGCCAGCAGTTCGCGGGTCCTAGGCCACAATGAGCAGTTCTTC,CASSSRVLGHNEQFF
-,TRBD1,TRBV4-3,TRBJ1-1,TGCGCCAGCAGCCAAACAGGGGGTGTGGTGAACACTGAAGCTTTCTTT,CASSQTGGVVNTEAFF
few,TRBD2,TRBV15,TRBJ2-1,TGTGCCACCAGCAGAGTAGTAGCGGGGGGTCTGGTGGAGCAGTTCTTC,CATSRVVAGGLVEQFF
-,TRBD2,TRBV4-3,TRBJ2-1,TGCGCCAGCAGCCCCCAAAGCGGGGACAATGAGCAGTTCTTC,CASSPQSGDNEQFF
-,TRBD2,TRBV12-3/TRBV12-4,TRBJ2-7,TGTGCCAGCAGTCGAAGCGGGAGGGGCGCCTACGAGCAGTACTTC,CASSRSGRGAYEQYF
few,TRBD1,TRBV27,TRBJ2-6,TGTGCCAGCAGTTTTTACACAGGGGGCGCGAAGCGTGGGGCCAACGTCCTGACTTTC,CASSFYTGGAKRGANVLTF
few,TRBD2,TRBV5-1,TRBJ2-1,TGCGCCAGCACCGCCCTGGCGGGAGGGTCCTACAATGAGCAGTTCTTC,CASTALAGGSYNEQFF
few,TRBD1,TRBV24-1,TRBJ2-1,TGTGCCACCAGTGATTTTAAGTCCCCCGGGACAGCGGTACTTGAGCAGTTCTTC,CATSDFKSPGTAVLEQFF
-,-,TRBV25-1,TRBJ1-1,TGTGCCAGCAGTGAATATCAGGGGCCTGAAGCTTTCTTT,CASSEYQGPEAFF
few,-,TRBV20-1,TRBJ1-1,TGCAGTGCCCGGGCTTGGACGAACACTGAAGCTTTCTTT,CSARAWTNTEAFF
few,-,TRBV5-6,TRBJ2-2,TGTGCCAGCAGCCCCGTGGGACAAGCCATAACCGGGGAGCTGTTTTTT,CASSPVGQAITGELFF
-,-,TRBV7-6,TRBJ1-3,TGTGCCAGCAGCTCCCTCCCGGGGCGGAATGGATTAGACACCATATATTTT,CASSSLPGRNGLDTIYF
few,-,TRBV13,TRBJ2-5,TGTGCCAGCAGCAGATTCCGGGGGGCCCAAGAGACCCAGTACTTC,CASSRFRGAQETQYF
many,TRBD1,TRBV10-3,TRBJ2-7,TGTGCCATCAGCGGGACAGGCCGTACGGAACAGTACTTC,CAISGTGRTEQYF
few,TRBD2,TRBV4-1,TRBJ2-7,TGCGCCAGCAGCCGGGCTCTAGCGGGATCAACCTACGAGCAGTACTTC,CASSRALAGSTYEQYF
-,-,TRBV20-1,TRBJ1-5,TGCAGTGCTAGAGCGGATACCAATCAGCCCCAGCATTTT,CSARADTNQPQHF